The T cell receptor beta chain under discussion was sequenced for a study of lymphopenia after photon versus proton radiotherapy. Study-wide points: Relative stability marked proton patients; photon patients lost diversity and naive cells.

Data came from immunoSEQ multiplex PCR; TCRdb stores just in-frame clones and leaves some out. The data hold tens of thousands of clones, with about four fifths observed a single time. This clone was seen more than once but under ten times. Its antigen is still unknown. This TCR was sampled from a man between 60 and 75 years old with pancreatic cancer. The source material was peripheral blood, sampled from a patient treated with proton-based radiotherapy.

The chain's CDR3 is CASRKSGGNNQPQHF. DNA of the CDR3: TGTGCCAGCAGGAAGTCAGGGGGCAACAATCAGCCCCAGCATTTT. The chain is built from TRBV2 and TRBJ1-5; 8 nucleotides line up with TRBD1. Germline trimming cut 6 bases from V and 3 bases from J; bases unmatched to any gene: 7. Germline V gives CDR1 SNHLY, CDR2 FYNNEI. The CDR3 covers 15 residues.